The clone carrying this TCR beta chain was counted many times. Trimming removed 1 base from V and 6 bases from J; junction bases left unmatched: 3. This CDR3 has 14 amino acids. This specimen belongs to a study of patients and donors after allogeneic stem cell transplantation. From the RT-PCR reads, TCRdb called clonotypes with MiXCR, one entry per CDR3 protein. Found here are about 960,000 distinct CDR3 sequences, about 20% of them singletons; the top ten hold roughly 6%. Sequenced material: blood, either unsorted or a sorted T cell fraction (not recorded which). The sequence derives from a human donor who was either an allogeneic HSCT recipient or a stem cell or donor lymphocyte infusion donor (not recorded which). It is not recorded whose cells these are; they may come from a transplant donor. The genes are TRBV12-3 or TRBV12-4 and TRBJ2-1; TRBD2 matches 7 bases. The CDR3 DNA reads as TGTGCCAGCAGTTTAGGCGGGAGCGGCAATGAGCAGTTCTTC. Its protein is CASSLGGSGNEQFF.